Presented here are 8 T cell receptor beta chains from one specimen sequenced in a study of T cell responses to AZD1222 COVID-19 vaccine. TCRdb's table, derived via immunoSEQ multiplex PCR, lists solely in-frame clones and lacks some. The sample has approximately 200,000 clones, 90% to 95% seen once. The sample in question was peripheral blood, obtained 28 days after the second AZD1222 dose. The source is an adult who received the AZD1222 COVID-19 vaccine.

V is TRBV28 and J is TRBJ1-4; D is unresolved. The V end was cut by 10 bases, the J end by 4 bases, with 13 bases between. CDR1 is MDHEN, CDR2 SYDVKM, per germline. The CDR3 length is 13 residues. CDR3 loop: CATSPPFNEKLFF. The CDR3 DNA is TGTGCCACCTCACCCCCCTTTAATGAAAAACTGTTTTTT. Filled out from reference TRBV28 and TRBJ1-4, the complete variable domain reads DVKVTQSSRYLVKRTGEKVFLECVQDMDHENMFWYRQDPGLGLRLIYFSYDVKMKEKGDIPEGYSVSREKKERFSLILESASTNQTSMYLCATSPPFNEKLFFGSGTQLSVL.

The chain joins TRBV7-4 to TRBJ2-7, with D tentatively TRBD1 or TRBD2 (6 bases each). Germline CDR1 SGHVT, CDR2 SQSDAQ. This CDR3 comprises 14 residues. Trimming shortened V by 4 bases and J by 3 bases, and 13 bases separated the two germline ends. CDR3 sequence (DNA): TGTGCCAGCAGCTGGAGGGGGATCGGCTACGAGCAGTACTTC. Its protein product is CASSWRGIGYEQYF.

This clone was seen just once. V is TRBV7-3 and J is TRBJ2-7, with D hard to call. From germline, CDR1 is SGHTA and CDR2 FQGTGA. V lost 1 base and J lost 5, with 15 bases in between. The CDR3 consists of 15 residues. The CDR3 region is CASSLIGPPANEQYF. The CDR3 bases are TGTGCCAGCAGCTTAATTGGGCCACCCGCGAACGAGCAGTACTTC.

The chain couples TRBV3-1 (or the pseudogene TRBV3-2) to TRBJ2-1, with D possibly being TRBD1 (5 bases). This CDR3 spans 14 amino acids. Per the germline V gene, CDR1 is LGHDT and CDR2 is YNNKEL (reference sequence). Trimming cost V 1 base and J 4 bases, with 8 bases left between them. The CDR3, as DNA: TGTGCCAGCAGCCAAGGGGGCAATTACAATGAGCAGTTCTTC. Its protein product is CASSQGGNYNEQFF.

The CDR3 region has the DNA TGTGCCAGCAGTGGGACAGTCACCGGGGAGCTGTTTTTT. This gives the protein CASSGTVTGELFF. The rearrangement uses TRBV2 and TRBJ2-2, with D possibly matching TRBD1 (6 bases). The CDR3 loop spans 13 amino acids. Germline CDR1 is SNHLY and CDR2 is FYNNEI. V lost 4 bases and J lost 4, with 7 bases in between. The entire variable domain, with the rest obtained from reference TRBV2 and TRBJ2-2, is as follows: EPEVTQTPSHQVTQMGQEVILRCVPISNHLYFYWYRQILGQKVEFLVSFYNNEISEKSEIFDDQFSVERPDGSNFTLKIRSTKLEDSAMYFCASSGTVTGELFFGEGSRLTVL.

This clone was counted once. The V call is TRBV4-3, the J call TRBJ1-1; D possibly corresponds to TRBD1 (5 bases). CDR1 and CDR2 (germline): LGHNA, YSLEER. CDR3 size: 13 residues. V gave up 1 base and J gave up 8 bases, with 11 bases separating them. CDR3 sequence reads: CASSQGKWTEAFF. The DNA of the CDR3 is TGCGCCAGCAGCCAAGGTAAATGGACAGAAGCTTTCTTT.

This chain links TRBV6-5 with TRBJ1-1; D is possibly TRBD1 (6 bases). Germline V gene sequence: CDR1 MNHEY, CDR2 SVGAGI. The CDR3 covers 15 residues. Trimming left V 6 bases short and J 6 bases short, with 20 bases between. This chain's CDR3 is CASSKVLGGASEAFF. Written as DNA, the CDR3 is TGTGCCAGCAGCAAGGTTTTGGGGGGCGCATCTGAAGCTTTCTTT.

This clone was seen just once. The rearrangement uses TRBV11-3 and TRBJ2-2, with a possible D match to TRBD2 (7 bases). The germline V gene has CDR1 SGHNT and CDR2 YENEEA. The CDR3 contains 16 residues. Trimming shortened V by 3 bases and J by 2 bases, and 13 bases separated the two germline ends. CDR3 nucleotide sequence: TGTGCCAGCAGCTTTTGGGGGGGCACAAACACCGGGGAGCTGTTTTTT. This gives the protein CASSFWGGTNTGELFF. Full variable domain (remainder filled in from reference TRBV11-3 and TRBJ2-2): EAGVVQSPRYKIIEKKQPVAFWCNPISGHNTLYWYLQNLGQGPELLIRYENEEAVDDSQLPKDRFSAERLKGVDSTLKIQPAELGDSAVYLCASSFWGGTNTGELFFGEGSRLTVL.